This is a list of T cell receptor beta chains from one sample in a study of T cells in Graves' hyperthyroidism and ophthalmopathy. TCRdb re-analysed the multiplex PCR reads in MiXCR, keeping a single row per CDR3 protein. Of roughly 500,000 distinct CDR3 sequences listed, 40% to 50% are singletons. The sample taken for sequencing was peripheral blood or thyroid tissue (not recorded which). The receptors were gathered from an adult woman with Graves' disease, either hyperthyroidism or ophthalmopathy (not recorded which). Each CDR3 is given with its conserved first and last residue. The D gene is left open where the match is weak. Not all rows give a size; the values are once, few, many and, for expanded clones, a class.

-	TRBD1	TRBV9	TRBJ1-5	TGTGCCAGCAGCCCGGAGGAGGGACAGGGGGGGGTCCGGACCCAGCATTTT	CASSPEEGQGGVRTQHF
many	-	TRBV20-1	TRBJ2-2	TGCAGTGCTAGAGATCTCCTAAGAGGAGAGCTGTTTTTT	CSARDLLRGELFF
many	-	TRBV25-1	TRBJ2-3	TGTGCCAGCAGTCCAGCGTTAGGCACAGATACGCAGTATTTT	CASSPALGTDTQYF
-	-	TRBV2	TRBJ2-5	TGTGCCAGCAGTCTATGGGACATTACAGAGGGGACCCAGTACTTC	CASSLWDITEGTQYF
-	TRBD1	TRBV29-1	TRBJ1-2	TGCAGCGAAATCGGGACAGACGGCGGCTATGGCTACACCTTC	CSEIGTDGGYGYTF
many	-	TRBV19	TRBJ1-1	TGTGCCAGTCGGACCGGCAACACTGAAGCTTTCTTT	CASRTGNTEAFF
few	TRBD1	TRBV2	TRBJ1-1	TGTGCCAGCCTACCGACTACCGATGACAGGGCTGAAGCTTTCTTT	CASLPTTDDRAEAFF
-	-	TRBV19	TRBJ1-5	TGTGCCACCAATACGTACTCCGGGGCCAATCAGCCCCAGCATTTT	CATNTYSGANQPQHF
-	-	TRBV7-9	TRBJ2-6	TGTGCCAGCAGCTCCTCCGGCCTGACTTTC	CASSSSGLTF
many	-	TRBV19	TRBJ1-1	TGTGCCAGCAGCTGGGGTGGAACTGAAGCTTTCTTT	CASSWGGTEAFF
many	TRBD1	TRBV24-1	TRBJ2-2	TGTGCCACCAGTGAATGGACAGGGGGAAACCCACGGAACACCGGGGAGCTGTTTTTT	CATSEWTGGNPRNTGELFF
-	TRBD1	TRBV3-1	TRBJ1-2	TGTGCCAGCAGCCAAGTGAACAGGGGTGGCTACACCTTC	CASSQVNRGGYTF
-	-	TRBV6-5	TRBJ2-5	TGTGCCAGCAGTTACTCGCCGACGGGGAGGGAGACCCAGTACTTC	CASSYSPTGRETQYF
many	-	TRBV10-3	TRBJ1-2	TGTGCCATCACTATGACCGCGGAAAGTGGCTACACCTTC	CAITMTAESGYTF
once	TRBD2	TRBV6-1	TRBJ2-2	TGTGCCATCTTTAGCGGGAGGGCGTATACCGGGGAGCTGTTTTTT	CAIFSGRAYTGELFF
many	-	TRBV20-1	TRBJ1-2	TGCAGTGCCGGGCCGGATCTCAACTATGGCTACACCTTC	CSAGPDLNYGYTF
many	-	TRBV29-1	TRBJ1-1	TGCAGCGTCGCAGGGTTGGTCACTGAAGCTTTCTTT	CSVAGLVTEAFF
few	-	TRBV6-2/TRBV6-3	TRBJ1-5	TGTGCCAGCCGGTACCGGGAATTGCAGCCCGCCGGGCAGCCCCAGCATTTT	CASRYRELQPAGQPQHF
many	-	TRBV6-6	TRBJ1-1	TGTGCCAGCATGAAATTGCGACAGGACACTGAAGCTTTCTTT	CASMKLRQDTEAFF
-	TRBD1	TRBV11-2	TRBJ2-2	TGTGCCGAAGGGGGCTCCCTCCGCTCGGGCACCGGGGAGCTGTTTTTT	CAEGGSLRSGTGELFF
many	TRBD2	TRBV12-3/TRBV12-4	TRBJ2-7	TGTGCCAGCAGTTTATCGAGACTAGCGTTCTACGAGCAGTACTTC	CASSLSRLAFYEQYF
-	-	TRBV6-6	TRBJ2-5	TGTGCCAGCAGTGGTGACTCGGGAGAGACCCAGTACTTC	CASSGDSGETQYF
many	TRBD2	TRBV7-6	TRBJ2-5	TGTGCCAGCAGCTCGAGGGCAGGGACTAGCGGGAGAGAGACCCAGTACTTC	CASSSRAGTSGRETQYF
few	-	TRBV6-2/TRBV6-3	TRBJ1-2	TGTGCCAGCACCGACTACGGCGGCGGGCGAACTGCCTATGGCTACACCTTC	CASTDYGGGRTAYGYTF
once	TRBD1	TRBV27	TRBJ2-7	TGTGCCAGCAGTCCGACAGGGACAGCCACCTACGAGCAGTACTTC	CASSPTGTATYEQYF
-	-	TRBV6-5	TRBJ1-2	TGTGCCACAAAGACAGAGACCTATGGCTACACCTTC	CATKTETYGYTF
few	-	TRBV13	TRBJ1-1	TGTGCCAGCAGCTTAGAGTCACTTACCACTGAAGCTTTCTTT	CASSLESLTTEAFF
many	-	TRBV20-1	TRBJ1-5	TGCAGTGCTAGTGGCCCCGATGGGAATCAGCCCCAGCATTTT	CSASGPDGNQPQHF
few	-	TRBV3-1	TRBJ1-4	TGTGCCAGCAGCCAACGTAATGAAAAACTGTTTTTT	CASSQRNEKLFF
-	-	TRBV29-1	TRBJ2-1	TGCAGCGTTGAGGGTTGGGGACGAGGCAATGAGCAGTTCTTC	CSVEGWGRGNEQFF
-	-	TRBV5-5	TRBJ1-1	TGTGCCAGCAGCCCTGACAGAGGAGGTGAAGCTTTCTTT	CASSPDRGGEAFF
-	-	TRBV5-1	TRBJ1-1	TGCGCCAGCAGCCCGCGGGGGGCCGGCACTGAAGCGTTCTTT	CASSPRGAGTEAFF
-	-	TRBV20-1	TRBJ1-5	TGCAGTGCTAGTTTGGGGGCGGTGGGCAATCAGCCCCAGCATTTT	CSASLGAVGNQPQHF
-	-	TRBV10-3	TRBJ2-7	TGTGCCACACAGAAGAACCACGAGCAGTACTTC	CATQKNHEQYF
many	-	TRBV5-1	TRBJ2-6	TGCGCCAGCAGCCCGCAGCCCTCGGGGGCCAACGTCCTGACTTTC	CASSPQPSGANVLTF
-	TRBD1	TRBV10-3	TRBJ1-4	TGTGCCATCAGTGAGGGGGACAGTCGTTATGAAAAACAGTTTTTT	CAISEGDSRYEKQFF
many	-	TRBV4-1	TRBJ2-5	TGCGCCAGCAGCCAAATCAGCGAAGAGACCCAGTACTTC	CASSQISEETQYF
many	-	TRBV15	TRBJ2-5	TGTGCCACCAGCAGAGATATAGGGTATCGAGAGACCCAGTACTTC	CATSRDIGYRETQYF
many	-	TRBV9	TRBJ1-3	TGTGCCAGCAGCGTAACGGGGACAAACACCATATATTTT	CASSVTGTNTIYF
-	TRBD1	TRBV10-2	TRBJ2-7	TGCGCCAGCAGTGCAGGGACAGCCCCCTACGAGCAGTACTTC	CASSAGTAPYEQYF
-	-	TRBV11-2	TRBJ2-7	TGTGCCAGCAGCTCAGGATTGGGTAGCGCCTACGAGCAGTACTTC	CASSSGLGSAYEQYF
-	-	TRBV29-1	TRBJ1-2	TGCAGCGGTGGAGGGGGGCCCGGCTATGGCTACACCTTC	CSGGGGPGYGYTF
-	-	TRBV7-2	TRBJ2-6	TGTGCCAGCAGCCCTTGGGTGGCCGGGGCCAACGTCCTGACTTTC	CASSPWVAGANVLTF
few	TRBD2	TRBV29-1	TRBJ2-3	TGCAGCGGGGCTAGCGGGACTAGCACAGATACGCAGTATTTT	CSGASGTSTDTQYF
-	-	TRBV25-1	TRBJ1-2	TGTGCCACCCTCCACCAGTCTGGCTACACCTTC	CATLHQSGYTF
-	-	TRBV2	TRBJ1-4	TGTGCCAGCAGGCAGGGGCAGCTTAATGAAAAACTGTTTTTT	CASRQGQLNEKLFF
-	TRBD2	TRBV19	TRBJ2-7	TGTGCCAGTAGTCCGGGGACTAGCGTTGGCGAGCAGTACTTC	CASSPGTSVGEQYF
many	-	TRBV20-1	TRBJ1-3	TGCAGTGCTAGAGACCCAACAGGGAGCTCTGGAAACACCATATATTTT	CSARDPTGSSGNTIYF
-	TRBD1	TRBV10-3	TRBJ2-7	TGTGCCATCAGGAGCACCGGGACAGGGCTTCCCTACGAGCAGTACTTC	CAIRSTGTGLPYEQYF
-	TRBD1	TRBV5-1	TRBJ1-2	TGCGCCAGCAGCTTGGGGGACAGTGGCGGCGGCTACACCTTC	CASSLGDSGGGYTF
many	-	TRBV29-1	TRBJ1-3	TGCAGCGCTAGGACCGCCTTCTCTGGAAACACCATATATTTT	CSARTAFSGNTIYF
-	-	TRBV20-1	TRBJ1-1	TGCTCCAAACTGGGCAGGGCTAGGACTGAAGCTTTCTTT	CSKLGRARTEAFF
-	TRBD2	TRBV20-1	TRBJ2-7	TGCAGTGCTAGGGGACTAGCGGGGGGCTACGAGCAGTACTTC	CSARGLAGGYEQYF
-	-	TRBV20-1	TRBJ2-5	TGCAGTGCTAGGGTTCCGGATGGAGAGACCCAGTACTTC	CSARVPDGETQYF
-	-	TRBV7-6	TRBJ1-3	TGTGCCAACAGCCCGGGGGCGGCTGGAAACACCATATATTTT	CANSPGAAGNTIYF
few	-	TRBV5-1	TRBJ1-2	TGCGCTAGCAGCTTTGGGGACTGGCCTGCGTATGGCTACACCTTC	CASSFGDWPAYGYTF
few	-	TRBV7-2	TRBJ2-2	TGTGCCAGCAGCTTAGATTCGGGGACCGGGGAGCTGTTTTTT	CASSLDSGTGELFF
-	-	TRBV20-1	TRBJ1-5	TGCAGTGCTAGAGATATGAGGAGCATTAGCAGTCAGCCCCAGCATTTT	CSARDMRSISSQPQHF